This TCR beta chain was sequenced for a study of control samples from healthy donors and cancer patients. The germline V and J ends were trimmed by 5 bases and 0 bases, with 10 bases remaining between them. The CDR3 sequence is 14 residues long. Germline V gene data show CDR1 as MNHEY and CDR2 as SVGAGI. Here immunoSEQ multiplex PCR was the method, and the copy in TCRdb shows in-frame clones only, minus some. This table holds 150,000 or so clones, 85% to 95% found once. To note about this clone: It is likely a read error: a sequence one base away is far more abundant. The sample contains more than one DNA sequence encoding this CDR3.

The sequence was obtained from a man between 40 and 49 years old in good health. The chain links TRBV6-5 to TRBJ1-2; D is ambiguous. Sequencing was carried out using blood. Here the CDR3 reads CASSPLPTNYGYTF. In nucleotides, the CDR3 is TGTGCCAGCAGTCCCCTTCCTACTAACTATGGCTACACCTTC.